These 4 T cell receptor beta chains came from one sample sequenced in a study of CD8 T cells in ankylosing spondylitis. One entry per CDR3 protein, called by TCRdb with MiXCR from the 5' RACE reads. The repertoire consists of about 330,000 distinct CDR3 sequences, with less than 10% occurring once and the leading ten covering roughly 14%. Study results and caveats: Seemingly characteristic of ankylosing spondylitis blood was a TCR beta motif consisting of fewer than 10 highly homologous variants.

No antigen is known for these receptors. Sequencing was carried out using blood, either unsorted or a sorted T cell fraction (not recorded which). These TCRs come from a male donor with ankylosing spondylitis.

There are many counts of this clonotype. This sequence joins TRBV12-3 or TRBV12-4 and TRBJ2-7; TRBD1 matches at 8 bases. CDR3 size: 13 residues. V dropped 5 bases and J dropped 10; count of bases not matched to a gene: 10. Here the CDR3 reads CASSTRTGSGQYF. Here the CDR3 DNA reads TGTGCCAGCAGTACTAGGACAGGGAGCGGACAGTACTTC.

This clonotype was detected many times. The chain is built from TRBV2 and TRBJ2-7; 8 nucleotides agree with TRBD2. CDR1 SNHLY and CDR2 FYNNEI come from the germline V gene. CDR3 size: 13 residues. V lost 6 bases to trimming and J lost 2 bases; unmatched junction nucleotides: 3. CDR3 region: CASSPGGPYEQYF. The DNA of the CDR3 is TGTGCCAGCAGCCCGGGGGGGCCCTACGAGCAGTACTTC.

This clonotype was counted only a few times. V usage is TRBV6-1 and J usage is TRBJ2-3; D is possibly TRBD2 (5 bases). Trimming took off 6 bases at V and 2 bases at J, with 12 bases between the two ends. Per germline, CDR1 MNHNS and CDR2 SASEGT. The CDR3 has 14 residues. The CDR3 bases are TGTGCCAGCAGAGAGGGCGCCTACACAGATACGCAGTATTTT. Translation gives CASREGAYTDTQYF.

This clonotype was detected only a few times. V usage is TRBV5-4 and J usage is TRBJ1-4; 10 bases match TRBD1. This CDR3 spans 14 amino acids. The V gene end was trimmed by 5 bases and the J gene end by 7 bases; junction bases not matched to a gene: 5. Germline V gives CDR1 SGHNT, CDR2 YYREEE (reference sequence). CDR3 protein: CASRPGTGAEKLFF. CDR3 in DNA: TGTGCCAGCAGACCCGGGACAGGGGCTGAAAAACTGTTTTTT.